This T cell receptor beta chain was obtained from a study of quantifying T cell responses using KT2 cells. As for the study in general: cDNA was made from DNase-treated RNA using alpha and beta constant primers. The second PCR ran as a qPCR until a predetermined fluorescence threshold was reached.

An oligo carrying a UMI was ligated to the cDNA 3' end. The first PCR ran approximately 4 cycles with an equimolar RC1.1 and RC1.2 beta primer mix. One entry per CDR3 protein, called by TCRdb with MiXCR from the UMI-ligation and nested PCR reads. The data contain about 32,000 distinct CDR3 sequences, roughly 7.2% of them singletons. Known numbers of the T cell clone KT2 were added to PBMC. Trimming removed 4 bases at V and 1 base at J, with 12 bases between. Germline V lookup: CDR1 SGHAT, CDR2 FQDESV (reference sequence). The CDR3 has 15 residues. The chain couples TRBV11-1 to TRBJ2-3; D gene uncertain. This TCR was recovered from a human donor. Sequenced sample: PBMCs spiked with cells of the T cell clone KT2. This chain's CDR3 is CASSSLGIGTDTQYF. CDR3 nucleotide sequence: TGTGCCAGCAGCTCCCTAGGCATCGGCACAGATACGCAGTATTTT.